The 19 T cell receptor beta chains below all came from one sample that was sequenced in a study of T cells in Graves' hyperthyroidism and ophthalmopathy. From RNA transcripts, TCR beta CDR3 regions were amplified. RT-PCR in the first round (using the HTBI primer set) targeted the TCR CDR3. TCRdb processed the multiplex PCR reads anew with MiXCR; each CDR3 protein has one entry. Of 550,000 to 600,000 distinct CDR3 sequences in the sample, 35% to 55% were seen once. The sample taken for sequencing was peripheral blood or thyroid tissue (not recorded which). The receptors here all came from an adult woman with Graves' disease, either hyperthyroidism or ophthalmopathy (not recorded which).

The chain combines TRBV7-9 with TRBJ1-1; D unclear. This CDR3 contains 12 residues. Germline CDR1 and CDR2: SEHNR and FQNEAQ (reference sequence). Between the trimmed V and J ends, which lost 10 bases and 1 base, there was a span of 10 bases. The CDR3 nucleotides are TGTGCCACCACCCTACAGAACACTGAAGCTTTCTTT. Translating it yields CATTLQNTEAFF.

The genes are TRBV5-1 and TRBJ2-6; perhaps TRBD2 as D (6 bases). V lost 4 bases and J lost 1, with 15 bases in between. This CDR3 has 17 amino acids. Germline CDR1 is SGHRS and CDR2 is YFSETQ. The chain's CDR3 is CASSPGVGLSGANVLTF. The CDR3 nucleotides are TGCGCCAGCAGCCCGGGGGTGGGGCTTTCTGGGGCCAACGTCCTGACTTTC.

This clonotype was seen ten or more times. The genes are TRBV5-1 and TRBJ2-7; D ambiguous. This CDR3 spans 14 amino acids. Deletions cut 0 bases from V and 3 bases from J, with 10 bases between. The germline V gene encodes CDR1 SGHRS and CDR2 YFSETQ. The CDR3 reads CASSLAHGYYEQYF. DNA of the CDR3: TGCGCCAGCAGCTTGGCCCACGGATACTACGAGCAGTACTTC.

This chain uses TRBV7-9 with TRBJ2-2; possible D gene TRBD1, 5 bases. V was trimmed by 5 bases and J by 5 bases, leaving 12 bases between them. This CDR3 spans 14 amino acids. Germline V CDR1 and CDR2: SEHNR, FQNEAQ (reference sequence). CDR3 nucleotides: TGTGCCAGCAGCAAGGGGCCTACTACCGGGGAGCTGTTTTTT. It specifies CASSKGPTTGELFF.

V and J are TRBV15 and TRBJ2-7; D perhaps matches TRBD2 (6 bases). The CDR3 contains 17 residues. CDR1 and CDR2 (germline): LNHNV, YYDKDF (reference sequence). V gave up 3 bases and J gave up 4 bases, with 22 bases separating them. The CDR3 loop reads CATSSERASSADYEQYF. CDR3 DNA sequence: TGTGCCACCAGCAGTGAACGGGCGTCTAGCGCCGATTACGAGCAGTACTTC.

This chain links TRBV6-1 with TRBJ2-2; no clear D gene. The CDR3 runs 12 residues. Deletions cut 4 bases from V and 7 bases from J, with 7 bases between. CDR1 is MNHNS, CDR2 SASEGT, per germline. CDR3 nucleotide sequence: TGTGCCAGCAGTGTGAGGTTCGGGGAGCTGTTTTTT. Its translation is CASSVRFGELFF.

This clonotype turned up a few times. The gene calls are TRBV10-3 and TRBJ2-2; 9 bases align to TRBD2. The CDR3 is 16 residues long. Trimming at V came to 6 bases and at J to 5 bases, leaving 10 bases not matched to a gene. In germline, CDR1 is ENHRY, CDR2 SYGVKD. The chain's CDR3 is CAISAIAGGPTGELFF. The CDR3 DNA sequence: TGTGCCATCAGCGCGATTGCGGGAGGGCCTACCGGGGAGCTGTTTTTT.

This clonotype was detected ten times or more. V usage is TRBV6-1 and J usage is TRBJ1-1; the D gene is possibly TRBD1 (5 bases). Germline lookup yields CDR1 MNHNS and CDR2 SASEGT. Deletions cut 4 bases from V and 0 bases from J, with 12 bases between. The CDR3 sequence is 15 residues long. CDR3 region: CASSVRQIMNTEAFF. Here the CDR3 DNA reads TGTGCCAGCAGTGTGAGACAGATCATGAACACTGAAGCTTTCTTT.

The V call is TRBV13, the J call TRBJ2-7; 7 positions agree with TRBD1. Germline V gene sequence: CDR1 PRHDT, CDR2 FYEKMQ (reference sequence). This CDR3 spans 15 amino acids. V was clipped by 3 bases and J by 0 bases; unmatched bases: 5. In DNA, the CDR3 is TGTGCCAGCAGCTTTGACAGGGCGAGCTCCTACGAGCAGTACTTC. Its protein is CASSFDRASSYEQYF.

As for this clonotype: A read error may produce the germline difference seen at one junction end. The chain links TRBV10-3 to TRBJ2-7; possible D gene TRBD2, 5 bases. The CDR3 totals 13 residues. Germline V CDR1 and CDR2: ENHRY, SYGVKD. The CDR3 DNA reads TGTGCCAGCAGTTACTCGAGGGCCTTCGAGCAGTACTTC. Translated: CASSYSRAFEQYF.

This chain connects TRBV29-1 to TRBJ2-5; D gene ambiguous. Trimming cost V 3 bases and J 7 bases, with 9 bases left between them. This CDR3 comprises 11 residues. Germline V gene lookup returns CDR1 SQVTM and CDR2 ANQGSEA. This chain's CDR3 is CSVDKGVTQYF. The CDR3 DNA follows: TGCAGCGTTGACAAGGGTGTGACCCAGTACTTC.

Comments on this clonotype: A single base separates this from a much larger clone, so it may be a read error. The J gene is TRBJ1-2, the V gene TRBV2; 7 positions match TRBD1. There are 16 residues in the CDR3. Germline V gene sequence: CDR1 SNHLY, CDR2 FYNNEI. This CDR3 reads CASSEWDSKLNYGYIF. CDR3 DNA: TGTGCCAGCAGTGAATGGGACAGCAAACTTAACTATGGCTACATCTTC.

Many counts were recorded for this clonotype. This sequence joins TRBV4-1 and TRBJ1-5; D unclear. The CDR3 consists of 17 residues. Between the trimmed V and J ends, which lost 0 bases and 2 bases, there was a span of 14 bases. Germline V gives CDR1 MGHRA, CDR2 YSYEKL. The CDR3 loop is CASSQEIPVFGNQPQHF. The CDR3 nucleotides read TGCGCCAGCAGCCAAGAAATACCAGTGTTTGGCAATCAGCCCCAGCATTTT.

The J gene is TRBJ1-2, the V gene TRBV10-3; no clear D. Per the germline V gene, CDR1 is ENHRY and CDR2 is SYGVKD. Between the trimmed V and J ends, which lost 6 bases and 6 bases, there was a span of 14 bases. The CDR3 covers 13 residues. The CDR3 loop reads CAIRGIGPHGYTF. The CDR3 DNA reads as TGTGCCATCAGGGGGATAGGTCCTCATGGCTACACCTTC.

The rearrangement joins TRBV5-1 to TRBJ2-7; TRBD1 matches at 8 bases. Germline CDR1 and CDR2: SGHRS and YFSETQ. V gave up 4 bases and J gave up 6 bases; unmatched junction bases: 6. This CDR3 comprises 13 residues. For the CDR3, the DNA is TGCGCCAGCAGCCCAGCCGGGACAGGCGAGCAGTACTTC. It encodes CASSPAGTGEQYF.

This clonotype showed up many times. V gene TRBV2 combines with J gene TRBJ1-4; D not certain. V was shortened by 6 bases and J by 1 base, with 12 bases between the two germline ends. Germline-derived CDR1 and CDR2 are SNHLY and FYNNEI. The CDR3 contains 15 residues. The chain's CDR3 is CASSQFLGTNEKLFF. The CDR3 DNA is TGTGCCAGCAGCCAATTTCTAGGAACTAATGAAAAACTGTTTTTT.

The chain carries TRBV5-1 and TRBJ1-5; no clear D gene. Trimming cost V 1 base and J 0 bases, with 8 bases left between them. The length of the CDR3 is 15 residues. The germline CDR1 and CDR2 sequences are SGHRS and YFSETQ. The CDR3 protein is CASSLNGGSNQPQHF. CDR3 coding DNA: TGCGCCAGCAGCTTGAACGGCGGTAGCAATCAGCCCCAGCATTTT.

In its sample, this clonotype was seen many times. V is TRBV11-2 and J is TRBJ2-5; D is unresolved. Germline CDR1 SGHAT, CDR2 FQNNGV. V was trimmed by 5 bases and J by 1 base, leaving 20 bases between them. CDR3 length equals 17 residues. The CDR3 loop is CASSAIPPPGFQETQYF. Written as DNA, the CDR3 is TGTGCCAGCAGCGCCATCCCCCCTCCCGGTTTCCAAGAGACCCAGTACTTC.

The chain is built from TRBV7-8 and TRBJ2-5, with 11 positions matching TRBD1. Germline V gene lookup returns CDR1 SGHVS and CDR2 FQNEAQ. The CDR3 runs 16 residues. The trim removed 5 bases at V and 7 bases at J, leaving 12 bases unmatched. This CDR3 is CASSPQTGQGALTQYF. The CDR3 coding sequence is TGTGCCAGCAGCCCCCAGACTGGACAGGGGGCTTTGACCCAGTACTTC.